What follows describes a single T cell receptor (beta chain). Deletions cut 3 bases from V and 4 bases from J, with 7 bases between. This CDR3 region has 14 residues. The V gene's germline CDR1 is SNHLY and CDR2 FYNNEI. The data belong to a study of blood T cell repertoires in COVID-19. Study at large: Sites in the United States, Italy and Spain provided acute and convalescent COVID-19 samples.

Per the study methods: Estimation of nucleated cell counts was performed using reference gene primer amplification. This table comes from immunoSEQ multiplex PCR, and its TCRdb copy is limited to in-frame clones, with some not included. For V, J and clone size, that table is used; D and trimming come from the DNA. The sample yields 150,000 or so clones, 65% to 85% seen once. Sequencing input: peripheral blood. The genes are TRBV2 and TRBJ1-6, with a possible D match to TRBD1 (5 bases). This receptor was identified in a woman aged 55 to 70 with acute or convalescent COVID-19. The CDR3 loop reads CASSDRAYNSPLHF. CDR3 coding DNA: TGTGCCAGCAGTGACAGGGCTTATAATTCACCCCTCCACTTT.